The 18 T cell receptor beta chains given below trace back to one sample, sequenced in a study of blood T cell repertoires in COVID-19. Produced via immunoSEQ multiplex PCR; TCRdb's table is partial and in-frame only. The sample comprises nearly 200,000 clones, 70% to 90% of which are singletons, and approximately 5.1% rests with the top ten. The sample comprised peripheral blood. Receptor source: a woman in her sixties or seventies with active or convalescent COVID-19.

This clone was recorded many times. V is TRBV5-1 and J is TRBJ2-2, with no clear D. CDR3 size: 14 residues. Trimming removed 1 base from V and 1 base from J, with 5 bases in between. The germline CDR1 and CDR2 sequences are SGHRS and YFSETQ. The CDR3 DNA reads TGCGCCAGCAGCTTGCCAGGGAACACCGGGGAGCTGTTTTTT. Its translation is CASSLPGNTGELFF. Based on the CDR3 plus reference TRBV5-1 and TRBJ2-2, the full variable domain is KAGVTQTPRYLIKTRGQQVTLSCSPISGHRSVSWYQQTPGQGLQFLFEYFSETQRNKGNFPGRFSGRQFSNSRSEMNVSTLELGDSALYLCASSLPGNTGELFFGEGSRLTVL.

This chain connects TRBV2 to TRBJ1-5, with TRBD1 matching over 7 bases. The CDR3 consists of 16 residues. V lost 3 bases, J lost 4 bases, and 9 bases stayed unmatched. The germline V gene has CDR1 SNHLY and CDR2 FYNNEI. The CDR3 here is CASSDARGRGNQPQHF. In DNA form, the CDR3 reads TGTGCCAGCAGTGACGCCAGGGGGAGAGGTAATCAGCCCCAGCATTTT.

The gene calls are TRBV28 and TRBJ2-5; 8 bases are a match to TRBD1. V lost 5 bases to trimming and J lost 5 bases; unmatched junction nucleotides: 13. Per the germline V gene, CDR1 is MDHEN and CDR2 is SYDVKM. The CDR3 sequence is 16 residues long. CDR3 sequence: CASSPRDRTSGETQYF. The CDR3 DNA follows: TGTGCCAGCAGTCCCCGGGACAGGACCTCAGGGGAGACCCAGTACTTC.

The chain links TRBV5-1 to TRBJ2-6, with a weak D call TRBD2 (6 bases). The V gene's germline CDR1 is SGHRS and CDR2 YFSETQ. The CDR3 covers 17 residues. With 4 bases removed from V and 0 bases from J, the gap between germline ends came to 14 bases. The CDR3 sequence: CASSVSGSPSGANVLTF. Here the CDR3 DNA reads TGCGCCAGCAGCGTTAGCGGATCTCCCTCTGGGGCCAACGTCCTGACTTTC.

The chain employs TRBV5-4 and TRBJ2-1; TRBD1 agrees at 7 bases. CDR3 size: 15 residues. Trimming at V came to 5 bases and at J to 8 bases, leaving 13 bases not matched to a gene. CDR1 and CDR2 (germline): SGHNT, YYREEE (reference sequence). The CDR3 nucleotides read TGTGCCAGCAGAAATAGACAGGGATTAACGGATGAGCAGTTCTTC. Translated, it gives CASRNRQGLTDEQFF.

The V gene is TRBV29-1, the J gene TRBJ2-5, with 10 nucleotides matching TRBD2. The CDR3 length is 18 residues. Germline loops: CDR1 SQVTM, CDR2 ANQGSEA. The V segment lost 6 bases and the J segment 4 bases; nucleotides outside the gene matches: 20. The CDR3 region is CSVGAPSGRLRGLETQYF. For the CDR3, the DNA is TGCAGCGTCGGCGCCCCTAGCGGGAGACTTAGGGGCTTAGAGACCCAGTACTTC.

The chain combines TRBV6-5 with TRBJ1-3, with D uncertain. This CDR3 contains 15 residues. The V gene's germline CDR1 is MNHEY and CDR2 SVGAGI. V was cut by 2 bases and J by 0 bases, with 8 bases left in between. The CDR3 spells CASSYEGRSGNTIYF. The CDR3 DNA reads as TGTGCCAGCAGTTACGAGGGTCGCTCTGGAAACACCATATATTTT.

This clone is termed medium-sized. The rearrangement joins TRBV15 to TRBJ2-5, with D possibly matching TRBD2 (5 bases). The germline CDR1 and CDR2 sequences are LNHNV and YYDKDF (reference sequence). The ends were cut back, 9 bases at V and 4 bases at J, with 15 bases in the middle. This CDR3 has 13 amino acids. In nucleotides, the CDR3 is TGTGCCACAGGGAGCGTCGGAGGAGAGACCCAGTACTTC. Translated: CATGSVGGETQYF.

This chain uses TRBV4-1 with TRBJ2-1; possibly TRBD2 for D (6 bases). Trimming removed 1 base from V and 8 bases from J, with 15 bases in between. In germline, CDR1 is MGHRA, CDR2 YSYEKL. CDR3 length: 15 residues. The CDR3 region has the DNA TGCGCCAGCAGCCAAGCTATAGCGGTAGGGGATGAGCAGTTCTTC. Translated, it gives CASSQAIAVGDEQFF.

The chain recombines TRBV28 with TRBJ2-5; 13 bases are shared with TRBD2. The CDR3 loop spans 16 amino acids. Per germline, CDR1 MDHEN and CDR2 SYDVKM. The trim removed 1 base at V and 9 bases at J, leaving 8 bases unmatched. The CDR3 is CASSLSGLAGSMPQYF. Written as DNA, the CDR3 is TGTGCCAGCAGTTTATCGGGACTAGCGGGATCAATGCCCCAGTACTTC. Combining the CDR3 with reference TRBV28 and TRBJ2-5 gives the whole variable domain DVKVTQSSRYLVKRTGEKVFLECVQDMDHENMFWYRQDPGLGLRLIYFSYDVKMKEKGDIPEGYSVSREKKERFSLILESASTNQTSMYLCASSLSGLAGSMPQYFGPGTRLLVL.

This chain uses TRBV5-4 with TRBJ2-3; D possibly corresponds to TRBD2 (5 bases). V lost 4 bases and J lost 0, with 15 bases in between. The CDR3 sequence is 16 residues long. Per the germline V gene, CDR1 is SGHNT and CDR2 is YYREEE (reference sequence). CDR3: CASSQSGRTSTDTQYF. The CDR3 region has the DNA TGTGCCAGCAGCCAAAGCGGTAGAACTAGCACAGATACGCAGTATTTT.

V is TRBV2 and J is TRBJ1-6; TRBD1 is a possible D gene (5 bases). This CDR3 is built from 13 residues. Between the trimmed V and J ends, which lost 6 bases and 8 bases, there was a span of 11 bases. Germline CDR1 reads SNHLY; CDR2 reads FYNNEI. CDR3 amino acids: CASSRQFDSPLHF. CDR3 coding DNA: TGTGCCAGCAGCCGACAGTTCGATTCACCCCTCCACTTT.

The chain couples TRBV7-3 to TRBJ1-1; 7 bases are a match to TRBD1. The V gene end was trimmed by 4 bases and the J gene end by 3 bases; junction bases not matched to a gene: 2. The CDR3 contains 13 residues. CDR1 and CDR2 (germline): SGHTA, FQGTGA. As DNA, the CDR3 is TGTGCCAGCAGCTGGGGACAGTACACTGAAGCTTTCTTT. It yields the protein CASSWGQYTEAFF.

The rearrangement uses TRBV2 and TRBJ2-1; weak D call: TRBD2 (6 bases). Trimming removed 4 bases at V and 12 bases at J, with 19 bases between. Germline CDR1 and CDR2: SNHLY and FYNNEI. The CDR3 contains 14 residues. The DNA of the CDR3 is TGTGCCAGCAGTGGATATGCCACGACTAGTCGGCAGTTCTTC. It encodes CASSGYATTSRQFF.

This sequence joins TRBV6-5 and TRBJ1-3, with a weak D call TRBD1 (5 bases). Germline CDR1 reads MNHEY; CDR2 reads SVGAGI. The V end was cut by 0 bases, the J end by 2 bases, with 8 bases between. The CDR3 length is 15 residues. The DNA for the CDR3 is TGTGCCAGCAGTTACTCGATACAGGCTGGAAACACCATATATTTT. Translation gives CASSYSIQAGNTIYF.

This chain joins TRBV6-5 and TRBJ1-2; D is uncertain. The CDR3 extends over 13 amino acids. Germline V gene sequence: CDR1 MNHEY, CDR2 SVGAGI. Between the trimmed V and J ends, which lost 5 bases and 8 bases, there was a span of 15 bases. The CDR3 loop reads CASSLERMGGYTF. As DNA, the CDR3 is TGTGCCAGCAGTCTAGAGCGGATGGGCGGCTACACCTTC.

The gene calls are TRBV28 and TRBJ1-2; the match to TRBD1 covers 8 bases. Germline loops: CDR1 MDHEN, CDR2 SYDVKM. Losses at the gene ends were 4 bases for V and 4 bases for J; bases not matched to a gene: 8. The CDR3 runs 15 residues. The CDR3: CASSSTGEGAYGYTF. The CDR3 coding sequence is TGTGCCAGCAGTTCGACAGGGGAGGGGGCCTATGGCTACACCTTC.

The V call is TRBV4-1, the J call TRBJ2-2; D call uncertain. CDR3 size: 18 residues. Trimming took 5 bases from V and 5 from J, leaving 24 bases between them. Germline V gene lookup returns CDR1 MGHRA and CDR2 YSYEKL. This CDR3 reads CASSNFPLAGSATGELFF. The CDR3 DNA reads TGCGCCAGCAGCAACTTTCCTTTAGCCGGGTCTGCGACCGGGGAGCTGTTTTTT.